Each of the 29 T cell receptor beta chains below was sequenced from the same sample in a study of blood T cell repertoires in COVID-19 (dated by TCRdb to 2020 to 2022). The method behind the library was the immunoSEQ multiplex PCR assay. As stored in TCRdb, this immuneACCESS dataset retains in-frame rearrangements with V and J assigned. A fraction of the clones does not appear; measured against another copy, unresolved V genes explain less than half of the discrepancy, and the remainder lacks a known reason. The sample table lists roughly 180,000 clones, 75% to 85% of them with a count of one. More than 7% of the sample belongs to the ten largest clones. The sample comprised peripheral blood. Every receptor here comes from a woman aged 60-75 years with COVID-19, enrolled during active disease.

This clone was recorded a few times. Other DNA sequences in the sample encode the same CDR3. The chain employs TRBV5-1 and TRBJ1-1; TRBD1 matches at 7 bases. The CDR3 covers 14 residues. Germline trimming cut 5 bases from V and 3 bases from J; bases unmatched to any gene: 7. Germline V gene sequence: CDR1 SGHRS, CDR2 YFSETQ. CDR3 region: CASSSAGGYTEAFF. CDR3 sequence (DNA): TGCGCCAGCAGTTCGGCAGGGGGATACACTGAAGCTTTCTTT.

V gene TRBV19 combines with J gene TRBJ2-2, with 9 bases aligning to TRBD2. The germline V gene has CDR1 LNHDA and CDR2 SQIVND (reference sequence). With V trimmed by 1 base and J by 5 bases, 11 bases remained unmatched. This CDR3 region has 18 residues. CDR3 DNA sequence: TGTGCCAGTAGTATAGTCCGACTAGCGGCTAAACGGACCGGGGAGCTGTTTTTT. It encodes CASSIVRLAAKRTGELFF.

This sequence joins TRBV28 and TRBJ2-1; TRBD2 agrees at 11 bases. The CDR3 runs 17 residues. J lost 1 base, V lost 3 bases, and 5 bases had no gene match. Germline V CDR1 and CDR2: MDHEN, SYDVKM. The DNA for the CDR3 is TGTGCCAGCAGTTTTTTAGCGGGGGGGCCTTCCTACAATGAGCAGTTCTTC. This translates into CASSFLAGGPSYNEQFF.

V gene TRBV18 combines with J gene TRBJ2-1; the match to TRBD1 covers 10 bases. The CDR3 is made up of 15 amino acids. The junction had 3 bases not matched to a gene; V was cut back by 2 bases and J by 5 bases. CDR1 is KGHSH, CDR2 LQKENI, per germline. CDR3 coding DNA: TGTGCCAGCTCACCAGGGACAGGGGACCACAATGAGCAGTTCTTC. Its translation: CASSPGTGDHNEQFF.

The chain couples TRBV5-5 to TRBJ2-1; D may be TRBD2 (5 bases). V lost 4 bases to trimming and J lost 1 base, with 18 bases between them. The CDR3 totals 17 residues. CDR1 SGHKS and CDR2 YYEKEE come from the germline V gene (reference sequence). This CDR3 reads CASSPSGGRASYNEQFF. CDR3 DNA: TGTGCCAGCAGCCCCAGCGGTGGGCGGGCTTCCTACAATGAGCAGTTCTTC.

The CDR3 coding sequence is TGTGCCAGCAGTCCGGGATTTGAAAAACTGTTTTTT. Amino acid sequence: CASSPGFEKLFF. The chain employs TRBV2 and TRBJ1-4; D is ambiguous. The CDR3 is made up of 12 amino acids. Trimming pared 5 bases from V and 7 bases from J, leaving 8 bases between. The germline CDR1 and CDR2 sequences are SNHLY and FYNNEI.

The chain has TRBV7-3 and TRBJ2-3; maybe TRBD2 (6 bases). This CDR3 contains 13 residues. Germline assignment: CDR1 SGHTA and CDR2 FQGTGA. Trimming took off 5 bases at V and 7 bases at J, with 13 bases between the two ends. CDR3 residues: CASSISGENTQYF. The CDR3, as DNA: TGTGCCAGCAGCATTTCGGGGGAGAATACGCAGTATTTT.

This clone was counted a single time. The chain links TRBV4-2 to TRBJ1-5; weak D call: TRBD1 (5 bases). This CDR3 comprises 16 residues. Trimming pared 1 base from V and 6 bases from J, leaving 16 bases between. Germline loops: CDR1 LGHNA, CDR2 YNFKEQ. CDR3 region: CASSQVGGGRRQPQHF. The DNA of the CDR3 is TGTGCCAGCAGCCAAGTCGGCGGGGGAAGGCGTCAGCCCCAGCATTTT.

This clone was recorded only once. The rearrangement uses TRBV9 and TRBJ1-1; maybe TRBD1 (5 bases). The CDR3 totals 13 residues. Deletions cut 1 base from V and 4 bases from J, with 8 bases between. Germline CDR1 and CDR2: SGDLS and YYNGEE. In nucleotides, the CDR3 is TGTGCCAGCAGCGTAACAGGACGCACTGAAGCTTTCTTT. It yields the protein CASSVTGRTEAFF.

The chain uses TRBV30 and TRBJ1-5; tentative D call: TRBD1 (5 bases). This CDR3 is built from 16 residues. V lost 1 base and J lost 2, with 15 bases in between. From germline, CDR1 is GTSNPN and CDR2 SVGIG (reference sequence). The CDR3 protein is CAWSGRSAGRNQPQHF. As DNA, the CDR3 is TGTGCCTGGAGTGGTCGGTCTGCGGGGCGCAATCAGCCCCAGCATTTT.

Written as DNA, the CDR3 is TGTGCCATCAGTGGTTCTAAAGACAGCATGGTATCCTACGAGCAGTACTTC. Its translation is CAISGSKDSMVSYEQYF. The genes are TRBV10-3 and TRBJ2-7, with a weak D call TRBD1 (5 bases). This CDR3 contains 17 residues. The V gene lost 4 bases and the J gene lost 1 base, with 20 bases spanning the gap. Germline CDR1 and CDR2: ENHRY and SYGVKD.

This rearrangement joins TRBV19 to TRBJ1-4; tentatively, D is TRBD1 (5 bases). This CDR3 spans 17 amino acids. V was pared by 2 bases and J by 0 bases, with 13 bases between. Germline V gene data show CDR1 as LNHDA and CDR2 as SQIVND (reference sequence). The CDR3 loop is CASSINRYPATNEKLFF. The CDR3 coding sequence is TGTGCCAGTAGTATAAACAGGTACCCTGCAACTAATGAAAAACTGTTTTTT.

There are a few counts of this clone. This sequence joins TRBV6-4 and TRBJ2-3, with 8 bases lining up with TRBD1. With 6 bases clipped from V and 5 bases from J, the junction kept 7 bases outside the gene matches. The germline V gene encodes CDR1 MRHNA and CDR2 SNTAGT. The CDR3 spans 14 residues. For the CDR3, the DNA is TGTGCCAGCAGCGACAGGGGCTGGGGAGATACGCAGTATTTT. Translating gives CASSDRGWGDTQYF.

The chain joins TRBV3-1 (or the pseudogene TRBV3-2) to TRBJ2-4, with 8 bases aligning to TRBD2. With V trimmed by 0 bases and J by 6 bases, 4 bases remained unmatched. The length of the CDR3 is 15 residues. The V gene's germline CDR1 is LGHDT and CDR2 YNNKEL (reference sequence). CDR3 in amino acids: CASSQDPTSGNIQYF. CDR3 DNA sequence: TGTGCCAGCAGCCAAGATCCAACTAGCGGAAACATTCAGTACTTC.

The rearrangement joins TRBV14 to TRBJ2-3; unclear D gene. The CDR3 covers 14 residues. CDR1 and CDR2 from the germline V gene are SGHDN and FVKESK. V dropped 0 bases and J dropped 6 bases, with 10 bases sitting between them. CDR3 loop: CASSQDHYFDTQYF. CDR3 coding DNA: TGTGCCAGCAGCCAAGACCACTACTTTGATACGCAGTATTTT.

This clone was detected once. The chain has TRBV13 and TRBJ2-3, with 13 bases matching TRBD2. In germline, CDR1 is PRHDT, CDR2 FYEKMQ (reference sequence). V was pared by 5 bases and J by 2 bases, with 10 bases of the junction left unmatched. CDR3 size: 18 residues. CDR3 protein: CASSPGLAGAENTDTQYF. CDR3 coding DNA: TGTGCCAGCAGCCCCGGACTAGCGGGAGCCGAGAACACAGATACGCAGTATTTT.

The CDR3 DNA reads as TGTGCCAGCAGCCTTTCGGACAGTTCCGGGGAGCTGTTTTTT. Translating it yields CASSLSDSSGELFF. The rearrangement joins TRBV9 to TRBJ2-2; maybe TRBD1 (6 bases). This CDR3 spans 14 amino acids. V dropped 4 bases and J dropped 6 bases, with 13 bases sitting between them. Germline CDR1 SGDLS, CDR2 YYNGEE.

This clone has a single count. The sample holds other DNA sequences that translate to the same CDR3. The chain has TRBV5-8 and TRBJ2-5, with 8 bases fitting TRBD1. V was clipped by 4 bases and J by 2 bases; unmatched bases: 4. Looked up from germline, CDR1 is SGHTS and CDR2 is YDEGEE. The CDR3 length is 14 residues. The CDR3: CASSPGQGQETQYF. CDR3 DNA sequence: TGTGCCAGCAGCCCCGGACAGGGACAAGAGACCCAGTACTTC. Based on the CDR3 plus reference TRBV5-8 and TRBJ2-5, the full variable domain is EAGVTQSPTHLIKTRGQQATLRCSPISGHTSVYWYQQALGLGLQFLLWYDEGEERNRGNFPPRFSGRQFPNYSSELNVNALELEDSALYLCASSPGQGQETQYFGPGTRLLVL.

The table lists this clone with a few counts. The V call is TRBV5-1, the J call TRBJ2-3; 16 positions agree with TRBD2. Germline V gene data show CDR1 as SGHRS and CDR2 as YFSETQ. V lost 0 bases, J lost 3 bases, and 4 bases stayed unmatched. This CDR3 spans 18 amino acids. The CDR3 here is CASSLGGLAGGLTDTQYF. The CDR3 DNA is TGCGCCAGCAGCTTGGGGGGACTAGCGGGAGGGCTGACAGATACGCAGTATTTT.

For the CDR3, the DNA is TGCAGTGCTAGTTATGGACTAGCGGGCTTGAATACGCAGTATTTT. Translation: CSASYGLAGLNTQYF. The chain recombines TRBV20-1 with TRBJ2-3, with 11 nucleotides matching TRBD2. Per germline, CDR1 DFQATT and CDR2 SNEGSKA (reference sequence). The V and J ends lost 3 bases and 7 bases, in that order; junction bases with no gene match: 9. CDR3 length: 15 residues.

CDR3 DNA: TGTGCCAGCAGCTTAGCGAATAGCGGGAGGGTCTACGAGCAGTACTTC. Its protein is CASSLANSGRVYEQYF. The chain recombines TRBV7-2 with TRBJ2-7, with 11 bases aligning to TRBD2. The CDR3 is 16 residues long. CDR1 and CDR2 from the germline V gene are SGHTA and FQGNSA. With V trimmed by 0 bases and J by 3 bases, 4 bases remained unmatched.

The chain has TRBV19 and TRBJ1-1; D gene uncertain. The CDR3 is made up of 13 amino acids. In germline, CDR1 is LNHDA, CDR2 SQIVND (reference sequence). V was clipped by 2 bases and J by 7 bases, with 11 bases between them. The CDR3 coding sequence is TGTGCCAGTAGTATAAGGGAGTCGGGTGAAGCTTTCTTT. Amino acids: CASSIRESGEAFF.

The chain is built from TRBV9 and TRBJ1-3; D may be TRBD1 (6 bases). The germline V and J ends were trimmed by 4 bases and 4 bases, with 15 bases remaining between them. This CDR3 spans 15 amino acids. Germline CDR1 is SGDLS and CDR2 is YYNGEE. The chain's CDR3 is CASSPRDIEGNTIYF. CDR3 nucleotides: TGTGCCAGCAGCCCCCGGGACATTGAAGGAAACACCATATATTTT. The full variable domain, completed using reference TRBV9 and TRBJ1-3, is DSGVTQTPKHLITATGQRVTLRCSPRSGDLSVYWYQQSLDQGLQFLIQYYNGEERAKGNILERFSAQQFPDLHSELNLSSLELGDSALYFCASSPRDIEGNTIYFGEGSWLTVV.

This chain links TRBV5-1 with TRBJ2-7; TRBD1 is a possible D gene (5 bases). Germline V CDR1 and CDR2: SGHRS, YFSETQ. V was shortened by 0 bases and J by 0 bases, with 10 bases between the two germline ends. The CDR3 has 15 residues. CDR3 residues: CASSLEGLHSYEQYF. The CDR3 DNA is TGCGCCAGCAGCTTGGAGGGGCTACACTCCTACGAGCAGTACTTC.

The CDR3 sequence is CASRAGQGSVYGYTF. The CDR3 bases are TGTGCCAGCAGGGCGGGACAGGGCTCGGTCTATGGCTACACCTTC. The chain recombines TRBV27 with TRBJ1-2; 9 nucleotides agree with TRBD1. This CDR3 spans 15 amino acids. Unmatched junction bases numbered 9, after V lost 6 bases and J lost 4 bases. Germline lookup yields CDR1 MNHEY and CDR2 SMNVEV (reference sequence).

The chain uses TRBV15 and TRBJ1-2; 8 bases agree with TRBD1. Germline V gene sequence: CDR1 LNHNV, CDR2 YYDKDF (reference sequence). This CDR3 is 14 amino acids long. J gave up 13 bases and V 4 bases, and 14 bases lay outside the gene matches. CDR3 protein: CATSKDRGYYDSTF. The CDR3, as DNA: TGTGCCACCAGCAAAGACAGGGGATACTATGATAGCACCTTC.

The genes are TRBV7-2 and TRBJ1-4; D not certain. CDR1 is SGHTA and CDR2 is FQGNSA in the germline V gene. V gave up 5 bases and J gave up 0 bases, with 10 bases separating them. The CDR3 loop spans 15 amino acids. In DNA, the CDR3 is TGTGCCAGCAGCCCCGCATTAGCAACTAATGAAAAACTGTTTTTT. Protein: CASSPALATNEKLFF.

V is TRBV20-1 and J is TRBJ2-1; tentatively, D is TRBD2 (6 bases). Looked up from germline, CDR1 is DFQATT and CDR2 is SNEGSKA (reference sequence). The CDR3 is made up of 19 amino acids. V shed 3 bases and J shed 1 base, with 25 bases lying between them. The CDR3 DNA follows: TGCAGTGCTAGTATTTTCGGGAGCCCCGGGAGTCGATCCTACAATGAGCAGTTCTTC. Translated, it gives CSASIFGSPGSRSYNEQFF.

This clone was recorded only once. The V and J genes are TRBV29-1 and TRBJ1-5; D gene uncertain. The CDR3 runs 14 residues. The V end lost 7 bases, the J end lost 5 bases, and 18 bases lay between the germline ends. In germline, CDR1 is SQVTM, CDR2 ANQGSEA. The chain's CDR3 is CSGGEGRADQPQHF. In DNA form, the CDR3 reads TGCAGCGGGGGAGAGGGTCGAGCCGATCAGCCCCAGCATTTT.